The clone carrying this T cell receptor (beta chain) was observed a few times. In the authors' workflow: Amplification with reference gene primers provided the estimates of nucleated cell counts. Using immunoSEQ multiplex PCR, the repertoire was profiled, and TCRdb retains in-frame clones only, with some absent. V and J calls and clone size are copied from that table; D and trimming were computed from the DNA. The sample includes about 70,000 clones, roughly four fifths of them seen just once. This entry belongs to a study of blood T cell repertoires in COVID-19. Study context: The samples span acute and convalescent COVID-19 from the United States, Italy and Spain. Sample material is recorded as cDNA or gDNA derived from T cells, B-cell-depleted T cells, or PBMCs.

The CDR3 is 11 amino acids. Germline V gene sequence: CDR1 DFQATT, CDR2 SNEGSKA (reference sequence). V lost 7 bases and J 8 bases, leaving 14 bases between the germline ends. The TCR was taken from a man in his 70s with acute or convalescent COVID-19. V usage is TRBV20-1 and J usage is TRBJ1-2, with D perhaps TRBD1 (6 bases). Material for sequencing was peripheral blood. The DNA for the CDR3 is TGCAGTGTCCGGGACAACGACGGCTACACCTTC. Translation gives CSVRDNDGYTF.